A selection of T cell receptor beta chains follows, all from one sample in a study of cytomegalovirus exposure and HLA in healthy donors. Assay used: immunoSEQ multiplex PCR; TCRdb lists only in-frame clones, some missing. Counted here are under 100,000 clones, roughly 73% occurring once; the ten biggest clones make up over 2%. The sample taken for sequencing was PBMCs. The receptors were sampled from a boy aged 5-17 years in good health and CMV-seronegative. Both conserved end residues are part of each CDR3. Each record gives: D gene, J gene, clone size, V gene, CDR3 DNA, CDR3 protein. D genes are given only for firm matches. Size tells how often a clone was seen (once, few, many) or the class of an expanded clone, and some rows leave it out.

>-|TRBJ1-1|-|TRBV25-1
TGTGCCAGCAGTGAATACGAAGAGAGCCAAGCTTTCTTT
CASSEYEESQAFF
>-|TRBJ2-7|-|TRBV7-8
TGTGCCAGCAGCTCCGCAGAGGGGGCCTACGAGCAGTACTTC
CASSSAEGAYEQYF
>TRBD2|TRBJ2-7|-|TRBV4-2
TGTGCCAGCAGCCAATCGACAGATAGCGGGTCCACCTACGAGCAGTACTTC
CASSQSTDSGSTYEQYF
>TRBD1|TRBJ2-7|-|TRBV4-1
TGCGCCAGCAGCCAAGATTCCGGACAGGGGCACTACGAGCAGTACTTC
CASSQDSGQGHYEQYF
>-|TRBJ2-3|-|TRBV9
TGTGCCAGCAGCGTTCAGGGTACGATCGCAGATACGCAGTATTTT
CASSVQGTIADTQYF
>-|TRBJ2-5|few|TRBV7-9
TGTGCCAGCAGCCAAGATAGGGGGAAAGGAGAGACCCAGTACTTC
CASSQDRGKGETQYF
>TRBD2|TRBJ2-5|-|TRBV7-2
TGTGCCAGCAGCTTAGTCGGGGGGGGGACGGGGGAGACCCAGTACTTC
CASSLVGGGTGETQYF
>TRBD2|TRBJ2-1|-|TRBV6-1
TGTGCCAGCAGGTTAGCGGGAGAAAATGAGCAGTTCTTC
CASRLAGENEQFF
>-|TRBJ1-6|-|TRBV6-5
TGTGCCAGCAGTTACTCATCCACCAGGTGGAATTCACCCCTCCACTTT
CASSYSSTRWNSPLHF
>-|TRBJ2-1|-|TRBV7-2
TGTGCCAGCAGTCTAGGGCCTCCGGGACAAACGTTATACAATGAGCAGTTCTTC
CASSLGPPGQTLYNEQFF
>TRBD1|TRBJ2-7|few|TRBV7-7
TGTGCTAGCAGCCCCGGGACAGGGCCGACCTACGAGCAGTACTTC
CASSPGTGPTYEQYF
>-|TRBJ1-1|-|TRBV5-1
TGCGCCAGCAGCGCAGAACTGGGGGCACGCACTGAAGCTTTCTTT
CASSAELGARTEAFF
>-|TRBJ2-5|once|TRBV29-1
TGCAGCGTTGGAGGTCTGTACCAAGAGACCCAGTACTTC
CSVGGLYQETQYF
>-|TRBJ1-1|once|TRBV11-2
TGTGCCAGCAGCTTACAAGGGGTCGGTGAAGCTTTCTTT
CASSLQGVGEAFF
>-|TRBJ1-2|few|TRBV6-5
TGTGCCAGCAGTTACTCTTACGGCGGAAACTATGGCTACACCTTC
CASSYSYGGNYGYTF
>TRBD1|TRBJ2-3|-|TRBV6-7
TGTGCCAGCAGTTCCCAGGGGGCATCCCAATCTCTCACAGATACGCAGTATTTT
CASSSQGASQSLTDTQYF
>-|TRBJ2-1|-|TRBV7-2
TGTGCCAGCAGCCCAAGGGGGACCTACAATGAGCAGTTCTTC
CASSPRGTYNEQFF
>-|TRBJ2-7|once|TRBV5-4
TGTGCCAGCAGCTTGGCCACGGGGGCCTACGAGCAGTACTTC
CASSLATGAYEQYF
>-|TRBJ1-5|-|TRBV7-9
TGTGCCAGCAGCTTAGCGGTGGGCCAGCCCCAGCATTTT
CASSLAVGQPQHF
>TRBD1|TRBJ2-5|-|TRBV29-1
TGCAGCGTACTGGGACAGGGGGGAGAGACCCAGTACTTC
CSVLGQGGETQYF
>-|TRBJ2-7|few|TRBV28
TGTGCCAGCAGTTTATATCGGGGACTTCAGACCTACGAGCAGTACTTC
CASSLYRGLQTYEQYF
>-|TRBJ1-6|-|TRBV13
TGTGCCAGCAGCCAAGCTGGAGCCTCCTATAATTCACCCCTCCACTTT
CASSQAGASYNSPLHF
>-|TRBJ2-1|-|TRBV7-2
TGTGCCAGCAGCTATGGAGCCGGGACTCGAAACAATGAGCAGTTCTTC
CASSYGAGTRNNEQFF
>-|TRBJ1-1|-|TRBV11-2
TGTGCCAGCAGCTTAGTCGTCTCTGAAGCTTTCTTT
CASSLVVSEAFF
>TRBD1|TRBJ2-1|-|TRBV14
TGTGCCAGCAGCCTTACCGGGACAGCCTACAATGAGCAGTTCTTC
CASSLTGTAYNEQFF
>-|TRBJ1-2|-|TRBV14
TGCGCCAGCAGCCACCTGGCGCGGGGCTACACCTTC
CASSHLARGYTF
>-|TRBJ1-1|-|TRBV28
TGTGCCAGCAGTTTATCAGGGAACACTGAAGCTTTCTTT
CASSLSGNTEAFF
>-|TRBJ2-1|-|TRBV6-4
TGTGCCAGCAGTGACCTCGGCAGGGAATCAGATGAGCAGTTCTTC
CASSDLGRESDEQFF
>-|TRBJ2-7|-|TRBV4-1
TGCGCCAGCAGCCAAGGCAACGGTGACTCCTACGAGCAGTACTTC
CASSQGNGDSYEQYF
>TRBD1|TRBJ2-7|-|TRBV4-3
TGCGCCAGCAGCCACTACCCATCCACGCAGGGGGTCTACGAGCAGTACTTC
CASSHYPSTQGVYEQYF
>-|TRBJ1-5|-|TRBV30
TGTGCCTGGGAGCCCTCGAGAGGCAACAATCAGCCCCAGCATTTT
CAWEPSRGNNQPQHF
>TRBD2|TRBJ2-2|-|TRBV7-7
TGTGCCAGCAGCTTATTTAGCGGGAGCACCGGGGAGCTGTTTTTT
CASSLFSGSTGELFF
>-|TRBJ1-1|-|TRBV15
TGTGCCACCAGCAGAGGAGGAACCGTTAACACTGAAGCTTTCTTT
CATSRGGTVNTEAFF
>TRBD2|TRBJ2-1|once|TRBV7-9
TGTGCCAGCGCCCAGCGTCTAGCGGGAGGCAATGAGCAGTTCTTC
CASAQRLAGGNEQFF
>-|TRBJ1-2|few|TRBV5-4
TGTGCCAGCAGCTGGAGGCCGCCGGGCGGATTGGTCTATGGCTACACCTTC
CASSWRPPGGLVYGYTF
>TRBD2|TRBJ2-7|-|TRBV18
TGTGCCAGCTCACCGGGGACTAGGACGTACGAGCAGTACTTC
CASSPGTRTYEQYF
>-|TRBJ1-5|once|TRBV15
TGTGCCACCAGCGTCACAGGGACAAATCAGCCCCAGCATTTT
CATSVTGTNQPQHF
>TRBD1|TRBJ1-1|-|TRBV7-9
TGTGCCAGCAGCCCACCGACAGGGCAGAACACTGAAGCTTTCTTT
CASSPPTGQNTEAFF
>-|TRBJ2-7|-|TRBV6-5
TGTGCCAGCAGAAGGGGCCACGAGCAGTACTTC
CASRRGHEQYF
>-|TRBJ2-3|-|TRBV4-1
TGCGCCAGCAGCCAGGGCTATACCGACACAGATACGCAGTATTTT
CASSQGYTDTDTQYF
>-|TRBJ2-7|-|TRBV7-9
TGTGCCAGCAGCTTAAGAGGGATCGACGAGCAGTACTTC
CASSLRGIDEQYF
>-|TRBJ2-7|-|TRBV7-2
TGTGCCAGCAGCTTAGTACTGAACAGCAACGAGCAGTACTTC
CASSLVLNSNEQYF
>-|TRBJ2-3|-|TRBV7-9
TGTGCCAGCAGCTTAGGGCTAGCGAGCACAGATACGCAGTATTTT
CASSLGLASTDTQYF
>-|TRBJ1-1|once|TRBV25-1
TGTGCCAGCAGTCATTTCCTGAACACTGAAGCTTTCTTT
CASSHFLNTEAFF
>-|TRBJ1-2|-|TRBV9
TGTGCCAGCAGCGTAGGAGGTTTTGGCTACACCTTC
CASSVGGFGYTF
>TRBD1|TRBJ2-3|-|TRBV7-3
TGTGCCAGCAGCTTGACAGGGGGCACAGATACGCAGTATTTT
CASSLTGGTDTQYF
>TRBD1|TRBJ1-1|-|TRBV6-1
TGTGCCAGCATGAAGGACAGGGAAGCTTTCTTT
CASMKDREAFF
>-|TRBJ2-7|-|TRBV7-9
TGTGCCAGCAGCTTAGCTTCGGACAGCTCCTACGAGCAGTACTTC
CASSLASDSSYEQYF
>TRBD1|TRBJ1-2|-|TRBV7-2
TGTGCCAGCAGCTCACGACAGGGAGCTAACTATGGCTACACCTTC
CASSSRQGANYGYTF
>-|TRBJ2-1|-|TRBV4-1
TGCGCCAGCAGCCCGCAAGGACACTTAGGCGATGAGCAGTTCTTC
CASSPQGHLGDEQFF
>TRBD2|TRBJ2-7|once|TRBV9
TGTGCCAGCAGCCCCCGGGGGGTCTCCTACGAGCAGTACTTC
CASSPRGVSYEQYF
>-|TRBJ2-1|once|TRBV7-9
TGTGCCAGCAGCTTAGTAGCGGTGGCGGACAATGAGCAGTTCTTC
CASSLVAVADNEQFF
>-|TRBJ1-2|-|TRBV27
TGTGCCAGCAGCTCAGGCACCGACGGCTACACCTTC
CASSSGTDGYTF
>-|TRBJ1-1|few|TRBV7-6
TGTGCCATCCAGAGGGACATGAACACTGAAGCTTTCTTT
CAIQRDMNTEAFF
>TRBD2|TRBJ2-2|-|TRBV7-2
TGTGCCAGCAGCCCGGGGGGCACCGGGGAGCTGTTTTTT
CASSPGGTGELFF
>TRBD1|TRBJ2-2|-|TRBV5-4
TGTGCCAGCAGCCCCCGTGGACAGGGGCTGAACACCGGGGAGCTGTTTTTT
CASSPRGQGLNTGELFF
>-|TRBJ2-7|-|TRBV7-9
TGTGCCAGCAGCGATAGCTACGAGCAGTACTTC
CASSDSYEQYF